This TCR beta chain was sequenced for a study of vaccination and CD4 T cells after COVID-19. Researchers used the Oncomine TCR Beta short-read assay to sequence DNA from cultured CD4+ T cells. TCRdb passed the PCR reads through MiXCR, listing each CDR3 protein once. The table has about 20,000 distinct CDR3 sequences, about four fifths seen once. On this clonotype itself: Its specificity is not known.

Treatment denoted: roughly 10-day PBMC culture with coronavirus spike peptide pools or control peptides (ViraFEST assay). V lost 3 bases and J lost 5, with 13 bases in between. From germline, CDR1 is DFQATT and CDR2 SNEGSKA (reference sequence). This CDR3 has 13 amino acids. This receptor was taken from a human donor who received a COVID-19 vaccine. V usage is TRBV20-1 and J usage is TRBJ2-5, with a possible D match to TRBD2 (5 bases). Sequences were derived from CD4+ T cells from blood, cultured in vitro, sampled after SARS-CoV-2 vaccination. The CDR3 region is CSASRLRRETQYF. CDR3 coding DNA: TGCAGTGCTAGTCGTCTACGGAGGGAGACCCAGTACTTC.